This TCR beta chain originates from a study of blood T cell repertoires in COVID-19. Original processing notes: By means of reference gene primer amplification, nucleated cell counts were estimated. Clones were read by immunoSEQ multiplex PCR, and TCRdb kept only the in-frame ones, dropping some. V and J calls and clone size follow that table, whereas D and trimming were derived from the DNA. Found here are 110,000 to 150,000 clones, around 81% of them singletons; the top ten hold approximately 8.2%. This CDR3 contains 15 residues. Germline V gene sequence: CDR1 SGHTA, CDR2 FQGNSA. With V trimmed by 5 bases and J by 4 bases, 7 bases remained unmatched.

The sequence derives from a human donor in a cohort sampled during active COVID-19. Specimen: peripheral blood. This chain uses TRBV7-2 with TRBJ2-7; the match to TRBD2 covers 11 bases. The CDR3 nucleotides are TGTGCCAGCAGCCCTATCAGGACTAGCGGGTACGAGCAGTACTTC. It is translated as CASSPIRTSGYEQYF.